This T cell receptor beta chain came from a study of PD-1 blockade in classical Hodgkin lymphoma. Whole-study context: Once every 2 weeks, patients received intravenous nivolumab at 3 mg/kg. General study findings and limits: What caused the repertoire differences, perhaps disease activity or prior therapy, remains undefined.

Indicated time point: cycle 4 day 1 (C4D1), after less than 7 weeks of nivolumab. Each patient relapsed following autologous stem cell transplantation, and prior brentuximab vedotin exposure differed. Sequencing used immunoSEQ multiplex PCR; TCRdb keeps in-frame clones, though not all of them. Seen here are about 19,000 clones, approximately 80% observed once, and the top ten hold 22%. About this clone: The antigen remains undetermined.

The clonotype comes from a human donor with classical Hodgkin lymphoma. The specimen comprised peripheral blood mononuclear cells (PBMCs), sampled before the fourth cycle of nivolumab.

For the CDR3, the DNA is TGCGCCAGCAGCTTAGACACCGGGGAGCTGTTTTTT. Amino acids: CASSLDTGELFF. This chain connects TRBV5-1 to TRBJ2-2; no reliable D call. The V end lost 2 bases, the J end lost 3 bases, and 2 bases lay between the germline ends. CDR1 and CDR2 (germline): SGHRS, YFSETQ. The CDR3 runs to 12 residues.